This record concerns one TCR beta chain sequence. The CDR3 is 12 residues long. CDR1 and CDR2 (germline): SEHNR, FQNEAQ (reference sequence). V dropped 5 bases and J dropped 3 bases, with 8 bases sitting between them. Libraries were prepared by immunoSEQ multiplex PCR; TCRdb keeps only in-frame clonotypes and omits some of them. The repertoire holds about 68,000 clones, approximately 90% seen once, with roughly 1.5% in the top ten. This sample is drawn from a study of T cell changes during pregnancy in multiple sclerosis. The TCR was taken from a female donor with multiple sclerosis, enrolled in a pregnancy study. The source was peripheral blood, collected in the third trimester of pregnancy. This rearrangement joins TRBV7-9 to TRBJ2-7; D is perhaps TRBD1 (6 bases). The DNA for the CDR3 is TGTGCCAGCAGCCAGGACAGCTACGAGCAGTACTTC. It specifies CASSQDSYEQYF.